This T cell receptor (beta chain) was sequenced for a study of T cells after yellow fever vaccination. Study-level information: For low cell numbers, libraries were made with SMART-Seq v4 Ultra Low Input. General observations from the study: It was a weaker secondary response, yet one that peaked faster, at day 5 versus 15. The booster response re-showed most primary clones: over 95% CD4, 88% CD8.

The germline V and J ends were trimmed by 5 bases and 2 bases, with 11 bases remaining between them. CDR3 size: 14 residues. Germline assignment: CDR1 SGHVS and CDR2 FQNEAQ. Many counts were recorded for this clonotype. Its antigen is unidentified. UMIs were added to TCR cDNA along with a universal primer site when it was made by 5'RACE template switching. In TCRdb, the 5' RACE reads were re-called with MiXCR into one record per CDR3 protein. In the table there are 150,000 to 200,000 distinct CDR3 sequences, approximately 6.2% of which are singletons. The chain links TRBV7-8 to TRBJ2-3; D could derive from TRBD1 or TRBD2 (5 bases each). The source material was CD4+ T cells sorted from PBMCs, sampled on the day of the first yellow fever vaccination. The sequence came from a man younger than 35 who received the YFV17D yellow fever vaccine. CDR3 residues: CASSPGTFTDTQYF. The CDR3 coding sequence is TGTGCCAGCAGCCCGGGGACCTTCACAGATACGCAGTATTTT.